This T cell receptor beta chain was observed in a study of blood T cell repertoires in COVID-19. Study context: Sites across the United States, Italy and Spain contributed samples from acute and convalescent COVID-19. Nucleic acid was either cDNA or gDNA, and it came from T cells, B-cell-depleted T cells, or PBMCs.

Original data processing: Researchers report that nucleated cell counts were estimated from reference gene primer amplification. TCRdb's table, derived via immunoSEQ multiplex PCR, lists solely in-frame clones and lacks some. The V and J calls and clone size come from that table; D and trimming were worked out from the DNA. The profile covers about 240,000 clones, with about 80% appearing a single time and approximately 3.8% taken by the ten largest. The CDR3 spans 15 residues. From germline, CDR1 is ENHRY and CDR2 SYGVKD. The V gene end was trimmed by 6 bases and the J gene end by 4 bases; junction bases not matched to a gene: 9. This clone was seen more than once but under ten times. Someone with COVID-19 had been met by exposed participants within 2 weeks before study entry.

Sequences were obtained from PBMCs or T cells enriched from blood (not recorded which). The rearrangement links TRBV10-3 to TRBJ1-1, with 9 bases that match TRBD1. This clonotype originated in a woman aged 40 to 50 who had been exposed to COVID-19. This chain's CDR3 is CAIRGQGPGGTEAFF. As DNA, the CDR3 is TGTGCCATCAGGGGACAGGGACCGGGGGGCACTGAAGCTTTCTTT.